What follows is one TCR beta chain and its context. These data are taken from a study of blood T cell repertoires in COVID-19. Study background: Some COVID-19 samples were acute and others convalescent; all came from the United States, Italy and Spain. The cDNA or gDNA used as material had been derived from T cells, B-cell-depleted T cells, or PBMCs.

Here immunoSEQ multiplex PCR was the method, and the copy in TCRdb shows in-frame clones only, minus some. The sample has approximately 280,000 clones, more than 80% seen once; the top ten hold under 7%. Seattle patients were enrolled while actively infected and followed longitudinally. Germline lookup yields CDR1 MDHEN and CDR2 SYDVKM. V lost 3 bases, J lost 7 bases, and 1 base stayed unmatched. This CDR3 has 12 amino acids. The genes are TRBV28 and TRBJ1-1; 8 bases are shared with TRBD1. The sequenced sample was peripheral blood. This TCR was recovered from a woman between 25 and 40 years old with COVID-19, enrolled during active disease. The CDR3 coding sequence is TGTGCCAGCAGTTTGGACAGGGATGAAGCTTTCTTT. Residues: CASSLDRDEAFF.